The 6 T cell receptor beta chains below were found in one sample sequenced in a study of T cell responses to AZD1222 COVID-19 vaccine. Profiling relied on immunoSEQ multiplex PCR, and the TCRdb table lists in-frame clones only, not all of them. The sample records under 170,000 clones, about 93% being singletons. The sequences come from peripheral blood, collected on day 0 of AZD1222 vaccination. The receptors derive from an adult in good health.

This chain joins TRBV4-1 and TRBJ1-1, with TRBD1 as a possible D gene (6 bases). The germline gives CDR1 MGHRA, CDR2 YSYEKL. The V end lost 2 bases, the J end lost 6 bases, and 10 bases lay between the germline ends. The CDR3 runs to 13 residues. CDR3 protein: CASSQSRGSEAFF. CDR3 sequence (DNA): TGCGCCAGCAGCCAAAGCAGGGGATCTGAAGCTTTCTTT.

Points on this clone: The identical CDR3 is also encoded by other nucleotide sequences in the sample. The chain combines TRBV12-3 or TRBV12-4 with TRBJ1-2, with TRBD1 identical over 7 bases. This CDR3 has 12 residues. Trimming took 8 bases from V and 4 from J; bases not matched to a gene: 4. In DNA, the CDR3 is TGTGCCAGCTCGGACAGGACCTATGGCTACACCTTC. Protein sequence: CASSDRTYGYTF.

The genes are TRBV10-1 and TRBJ2-3, with a possible D match to TRBD2 (5 bases). The CDR3 has 14 amino acids. The germline V gene encodes CDR1 WNHNN and CDR2 SYGVQD (reference sequence). V was pared by 4 bases and J by 10 bases, with 18 bases between. CDR3 in DNA: TGCGCCAGCAGTGTTTCTAACGGACTCCAGCCGCAGTATTTT. Its translation is CASSVSNGLQPQYF.

The V call is TRBV10-3, the J call TRBJ2-3; 7 positions agree with TRBD2. Germline V gene lookup returns CDR1 ENHRY and CDR2 SYGVKD. The CDR3 is 15 residues long. V lost 8 bases and J lost 2; bases outside the gene matches: 10. The CDR3: CAIGASGGYTDTQYF. The CDR3 coding sequence is TGTGCCATCGGCGCTAGCGGAGGTTACACAGATACGCAGTATTTT.

The chain is built from TRBV6-1 and TRBJ2-6, with D possibly being TRBD2 (6 bases). CDR1 is MNHNS, CDR2 SASEGT, per germline. The V and J ends lost 3 bases and 0 bases respectively, with 15 bases between them. The CDR3 totals 18 residues. CDR3 bases: TGTGCCAGCAGTGACCTCGGGGGACCGAGCTCTGGGGCCAACGTCCTGACTTTC. As protein: CASSDLGGPSSGANVLTF.

This chain links TRBV28 with TRBJ1-6; 8 bases are shared with TRBD1. With V trimmed by 3 bases and J by 6 bases, 1 base remained unmatched. Germline V gene data show CDR1 as MDHEN and CDR2 as SYDVKM. CDR3 length: 14 amino acids. CDR3 sequence: CASSLGQVNSPLHF. Here the CDR3 DNA reads TGTGCCAGCAGTTTGGGACAGGTTAATTCACCCCTCCACTTT.